The 4 T cell receptor beta chains below all came from one sample that was sequenced in a study of identical twins (dated by TCRdb to about 2016). To prepare the library, 5' RACE was applied. Sequencer: Illumina HiSeq 2000. TCRdb itself trimmed the public reads at Q25 with fastp, ran MiXCR and retained productive beta chains. Rows are combined by CDR3 protein, so each entry shows the most common genes and DNA. For this sample the table gives some 590,000 distinct CDR3 sequences, of which roughly 9.5% were detected only once. Of the sample, roughly 3% falls within the top ten clones. These same records also appear under a second study, on yellow fever vaccine responses in identical twins.

Sequencing was performed on PBMCs. The receptors shown here come from a woman aged 18 to 35 in good health.

This clonotype was seen at least ten times. V is TRBV25-1 and J is TRBJ2-7, with 9 bases matching TRBD2. CDR3 size: 14 residues. The germline gives CDR1 MGHDK, CDR2 SYGVNS. The V gene end was trimmed by 3 bases and the J gene end by 4 bases; junction bases not matched to a gene: 4. DNA for the CDR3: TGTGCCAGCAGTGATAGCGGGGGTATGTACGAGCAGTACTTC. Translating it yields CASSDSGGMYEQYF.

This sequence joins TRBV20-1 and TRBJ1-2; D is perhaps TRBD1 (5 bases). The length of the CDR3 is 15 residues. V shed 3 bases and J shed 8 bases, with 22 bases lying between them. Germline CDR1 and CDR2: DFQATT and SNEGSKA (reference sequence). The CDR3 bases are TGCAGTGCTAGCCGCGGGGCAGGCGGGGGAAGAGGCTACACCTTC. Its translation: CSASRGAGGGRGYTF.

The rearrangement joins TRBV7-2 to TRBJ1-5; perhaps TRBD1 as D (6 bases). Per the germline V gene, CDR1 is SGHTA and CDR2 is FQGNSA. The V end was cut by 5 bases, the J end by 7 bases, with 12 bases between. CDR3 length: 13 amino acids. The CDR3 loop reads CASSPEQGQPQHF. The CDR3 region has the DNA TGTGCCAGCAGCCCCGAACAGGGACAGCCCCAGCATTTT.

This clonotype occurred many times. CDR3 region: CASSAGTETDTQYF. CDR3 DNA sequence: TGCGCCAGCAGCGCGGGGACAGAAACAGATACGCAGTATTTT. The chain combines TRBV5-1 with TRBJ2-3; D possibly corresponds to TRBD1 (7 bases). Trimming left V 4 bases short and J 3 bases short, with 12 bases between. Germline CDR1 SGHRS, CDR2 YFSETQ. The CDR3 has 14 amino acids.